This T cell receptor beta chain was recorded in a study of blood T cell repertoires in COVID-19. Study-wide context: Material from acute and convalescent COVID-19 was sourced from the United States, Italy and Spain.

Germline CDR1 SEHNR, CDR2 FQNEAQ (reference sequence). The V gene lost 0 bases and the J gene lost 8 bases, with 16 bases spanning the gap. The CDR3 runs 16 residues. Data came from immunoSEQ multiplex PCR; TCRdb stores just in-frame clones and leaves some out. The sample lists about 80,000 clones; 65% to 85% were seen once. The source material was peripheral blood. The receptor was derived from a man aged 55 to 70 with active or convalescent COVID-19. The chain carries TRBV7-9 and TRBJ1-4; possibly TRBD1 for D (6 bases). CDR3: CASSLAGRGQPEKLFF. The DNA for the CDR3 is TGTGCCAGCAGCTTAGCGGGTAGGGGACAACCGGAAAAACTGTTTTTT. The variable domain in full, with the rest retrieved from reference TRBV7-9 and TRBJ1-4, is DTGVSQNPRHKITKRGQNVTFRCDPISEHNRLYWYRQTLGQGPEFLTYFQNEAQLEKSRLLSDRFSAERPKGSFSTLEIQRTEQGDSAMYLCASSLAGRGQPEKLFFGSGTQLSVL.